Presented here are 9 T cell receptor beta chains from one specimen sequenced in a study of shared clonotypes between healthy human individuals. Repertoires were generated with immunoSEQ multiplex PCR, while TCRdb's copy carries only in-frame clones and drops some. The table lists roughly 680,000 clones, over 55% of them singletons. The specimen was memory CD4+ T cells sorted from blood. Indicated subset: CD45RA-negative fraction. These receptors were taken from a woman aged 25 to 39 in good health.

This clone was detected only once. J is TRBJ2-5 and V is TRBV19; TRBD1 matches at 9 bases. The ends lost 4 bases at V and 5 bases at J; junction bases unmatched: 8. CDR1 LNHDA and CDR2 SQIVND come from the germline V gene (reference sequence). CDR3 length equals 15 residues. The CDR3 coding sequence is TGTGCCAGTAGTACCCACAGGGGGCGGGAGGAGACCCAGTACTTC. This translates into CASSTHRGREETQYF.

This chain uses TRBV5-1 with TRBJ2-5, with TRBD1 identical over 8 bases. The CDR3 spans 15 residues. Germline assignment: CDR1 SGHRS and CDR2 YFSETQ. The trim removed 0 bases at V and 5 bases at J, leaving 6 bases unmatched. The CDR3 loop reads CASSLADQGAETQYF. CDR3 DNA: TGCGCCAGCAGCTTGGCCGACCAGGGGGCCGAGACCCAGTACTTC.

The J gene is TRBJ1-2, the V gene TRBV6-6; 9 bases match TRBD1. V shed 5 bases and J 6 bases; nucleotides not matched to a gene: 7. In germline, CDR1 is MNHNY, CDR2 SVGAGI (reference sequence). The CDR3 totals 14 residues. CDR3 region: CASSASGQGNGYTF. CDR3 nucleotides: TGTGCCAGCAGTGCGTCGGGACAGGGAAATGGCTACACCTTC.

This rearrangement joins TRBV11-3 to TRBJ2-3, with a possible D match to TRBD2 (5 bases). This CDR3 has 12 amino acids. Looked up from germline, CDR1 is SGHNT and CDR2 is YENEEA. The germline V and J ends were trimmed by 4 bases and 9 bases, with 11 bases remaining between them. The CDR3 bases are TGTGCCAGCAGCTCGCCCGGGATCACGCAGTATTTT. It encodes CASSSPGITQYF.

V is TRBV28 and J is TRBJ2-1; D gene ambiguous. Trimming cost V 2 bases and J 0 bases, with 14 bases left between them. CDR3 length equals 17 residues. Looked up from germline, CDR1 is MDHEN and CDR2 is SYDVKM. The CDR3, as DNA: TGTGCCAGCAGTTTACCGGTAGCAGAGTACTCCTACAATGAGCAGTTCTTC. Amino acids: CASSLPVAEYSYNEQFF.

This chain uses TRBV4-1 with TRBJ1-4; 7 bases are a match to TRBD1. The CDR3 consists of 20 residues. Germline CDR1 is MGHRA and CDR2 is YSYEKL. V lost 1 base and J lost 0; bases outside the gene matches: 14. The CDR3, as DNA: TGCGCCAGCAGCCAAGTGGCGTGGGGGACAGCCTCTTCAACTAATGAAAAACTGTTTTTT. The encoded protein is CASSQVAWGTASSTNEKLFF.

This clone has at least ten counts. This chain links TRBV28 with TRBJ2-6, with D perhaps matching TRBD2 (7 bases). CDR3 length: 16 amino acids. V lost 8 bases to trimming and J lost 1 base, with 15 bases between them. CDR1 and CDR2 from the germline V gene are MDHEN and SYDVKM. CDR3 residues: CASGVGGVSGANVLTF. CDR3 bases: TGTGCCAGCGGCGTAGGGGGGGTGTCTGGGGCCAACGTCCTGACTTTC.

There are many counts of this clone. The chain combines TRBV5-1 with TRBJ1-1; D is possibly TRBD1 (5 bases). This CDR3 contains 16 residues. Trimming removed 0 bases at V and 1 base at J, with 13 bases between. Germline V lookup: CDR1 SGHRS, CDR2 YFSETQ. CDR3 DNA: TGCGCCAGCAGCTTGGTATGGGGACGGTCGAACACTGAAGCTTTCTTT. Its translation is CASSLVWGRSNTEAFF.

This clone was detected a few times. The gene calls are TRBV4-1 and TRBJ2-1; tentatively, D is TRBD2 (5 bases). Germline-derived CDR1 and CDR2 are MGHRA and YSYEKL. CDR3 length: 16 amino acids. Trimming took off 0 bases at V and 3 bases at J, with 12 bases between the two ends. The CDR3 nucleotides are TGCGCCAGCAGCCAAGATGGAGGCGGCGGCTACAATGAGCAGTTCTTC. This gives the protein CASSQDGGGGYNEQFF.